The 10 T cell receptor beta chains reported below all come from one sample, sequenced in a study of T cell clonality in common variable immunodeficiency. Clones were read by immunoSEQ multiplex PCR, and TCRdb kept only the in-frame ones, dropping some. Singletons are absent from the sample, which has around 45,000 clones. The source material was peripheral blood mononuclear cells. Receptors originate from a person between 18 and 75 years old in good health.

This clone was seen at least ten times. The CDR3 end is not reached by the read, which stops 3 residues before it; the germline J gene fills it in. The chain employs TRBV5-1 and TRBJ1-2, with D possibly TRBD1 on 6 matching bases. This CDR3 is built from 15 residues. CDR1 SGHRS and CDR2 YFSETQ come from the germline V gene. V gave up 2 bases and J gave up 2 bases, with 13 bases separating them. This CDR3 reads CASSFNDRPNYGYTF. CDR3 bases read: TGCGCCAGCAGCTTTAATGACAGGCCCAACTATGGC. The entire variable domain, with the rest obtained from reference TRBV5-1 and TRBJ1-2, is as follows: KAGVTQTPRYLIKTRGQQVTLSCSPISGHRSVSWYQQTPGQGLQFLFEYFSETQRNKGNFPGRFSGRQFSNSRSEMNVSTLELGDSALYLCASSFNDRPNYGYTFGSGTRLTVV.

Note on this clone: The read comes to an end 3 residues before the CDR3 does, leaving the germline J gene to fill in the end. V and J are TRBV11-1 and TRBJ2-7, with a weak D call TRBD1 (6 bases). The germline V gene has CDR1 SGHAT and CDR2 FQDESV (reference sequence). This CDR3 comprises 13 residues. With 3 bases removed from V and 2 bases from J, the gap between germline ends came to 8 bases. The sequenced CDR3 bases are TGTGCCAGCAGCTTCGACAGGACCTACGAG. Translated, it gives CASSFDRTYE. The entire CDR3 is CASSFDRTYEQYF.

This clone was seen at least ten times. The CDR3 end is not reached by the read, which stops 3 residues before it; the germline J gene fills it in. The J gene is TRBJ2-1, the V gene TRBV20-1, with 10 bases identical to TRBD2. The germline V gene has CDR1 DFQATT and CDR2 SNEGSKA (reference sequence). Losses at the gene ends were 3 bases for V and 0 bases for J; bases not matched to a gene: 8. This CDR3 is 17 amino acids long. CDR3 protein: CSASQAGGRSSYNEQFF. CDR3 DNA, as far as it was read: TGCAGTGCTAGTCAAGCGGGGGGGAGGAGCTCCTACAATGAG.

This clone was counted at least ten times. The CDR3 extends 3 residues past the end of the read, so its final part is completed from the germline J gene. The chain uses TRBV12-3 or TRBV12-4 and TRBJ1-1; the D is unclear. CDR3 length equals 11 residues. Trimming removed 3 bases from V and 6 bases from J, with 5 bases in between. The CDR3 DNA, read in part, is TGTGCCAGCAGTTTCACTTCTGAA. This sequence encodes CASSFTSE. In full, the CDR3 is CASSFTSEAFF.

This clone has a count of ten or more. The CDR3 here is CASSLGSGAGEQFF. The sequenced part of the CDR3 DNA is TGTGCCAGCAGCTTAGGTAGCGGAGCTGGTGAG. This chain links TRBV7-3 with TRBJ2-1; a possible D gene is TRBD2 (6 bases). The CDR3 end falls 3 residues outside the read, so it is completed with the germline J gene. The CDR3 is 14 residues long. V lost 2 bases, J lost 9 bases, and 14 bases lay in between. CDR1 is SGHTA, CDR2 FQGTGA, per germline.

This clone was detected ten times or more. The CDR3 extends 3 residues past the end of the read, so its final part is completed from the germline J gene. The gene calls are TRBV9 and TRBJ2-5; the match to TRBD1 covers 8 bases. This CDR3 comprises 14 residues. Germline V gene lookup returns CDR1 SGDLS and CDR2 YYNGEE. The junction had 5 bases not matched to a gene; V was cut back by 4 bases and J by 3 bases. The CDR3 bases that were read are TGTGCCAGCAGCCCCCAGGGGGCGAAAGAGACC. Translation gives CASSPQGAKET. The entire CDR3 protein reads CASSPQGAKETQYF.

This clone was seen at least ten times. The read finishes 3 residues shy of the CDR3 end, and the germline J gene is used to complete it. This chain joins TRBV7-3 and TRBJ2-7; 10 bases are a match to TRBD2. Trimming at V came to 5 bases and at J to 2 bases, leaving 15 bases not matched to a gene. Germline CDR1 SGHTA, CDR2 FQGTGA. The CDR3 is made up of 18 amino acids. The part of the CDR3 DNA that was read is TGTGCCAGCAGCCAGTCCGGGACTAGCGAACGAGAGCCCTACGAG. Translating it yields CASSQSGTSEREPYE. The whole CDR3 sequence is CASSQSGTSEREPYEQYF. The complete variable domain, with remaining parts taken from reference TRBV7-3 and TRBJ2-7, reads GAGVSQTPSNKVTEKGKYVELRCDPISGHTALYWYRQSLGQGPEFLIYFQGTGAADDSGLPNDRFFAVRPEGSVSTLKIQRTERGDSAVYLCASSQSGTSEREPYEQYFGPGTRLTVT.

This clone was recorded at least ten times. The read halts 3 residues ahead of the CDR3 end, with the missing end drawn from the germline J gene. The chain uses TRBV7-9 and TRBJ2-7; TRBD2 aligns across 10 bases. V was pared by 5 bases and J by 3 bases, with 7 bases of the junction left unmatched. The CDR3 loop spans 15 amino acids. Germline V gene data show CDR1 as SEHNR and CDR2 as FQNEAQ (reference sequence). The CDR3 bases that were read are TGTGCCAGCAGCCGCGCAGGGACTAGCGTCTACGAG. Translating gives CASSRAGTSVYE. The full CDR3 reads CASSRAGTSVYEQYF.

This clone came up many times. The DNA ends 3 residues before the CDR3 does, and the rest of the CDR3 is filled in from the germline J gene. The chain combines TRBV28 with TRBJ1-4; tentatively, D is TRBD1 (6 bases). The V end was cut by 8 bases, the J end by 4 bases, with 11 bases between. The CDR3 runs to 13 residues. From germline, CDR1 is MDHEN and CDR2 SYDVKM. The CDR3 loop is CASLGQFNEKLFF. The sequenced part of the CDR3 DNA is TGTGCCAGCCTTGGACAGTTTAATGAAAAA.

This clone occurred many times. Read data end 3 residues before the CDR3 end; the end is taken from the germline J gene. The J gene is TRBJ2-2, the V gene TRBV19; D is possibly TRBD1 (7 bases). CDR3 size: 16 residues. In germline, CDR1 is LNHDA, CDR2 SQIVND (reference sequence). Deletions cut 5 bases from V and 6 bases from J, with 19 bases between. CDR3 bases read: TGTGCCAGTAGTCGCGTCAGGGGGGTCGGGGCCGGGGAG. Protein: CASSRVRGVGAGE. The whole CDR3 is CASSRVRGVGAGELFF.